The T cell receptor beta chain described here comes from a study of control samples from healthy donors and cancer patients. Libraries were prepared by immunoSEQ multiplex PCR; TCRdb keeps only in-frame clonotypes and omits some of them. The data hold approximately 51,000 clones, with roughly 80% observed a single time. This clone appeared a few times. The V gene's germline CDR1 is SGHTA and CDR2 FQGNSA. V shed 2 bases and J 15 bases; nucleotides not matched to a gene: 7. This CDR3 spans 13 amino acids. The sample was blood. The clonotype was recovered from a man between 65 and 80 years old in good health. The chain has TRBV7-2 and TRBJ2-1; TRBD2 aligns across 10 bases. In DNA, the CDR3 is TGTGCCAGCAGCTTAAAATCTAGCGGGGGTGGGTTCTTC. This gives the protein CASSLKSSGGGFF.